The source of this T cell receptor (beta chain) is a study of cytomegalovirus exposure and HLA in healthy donors. As regards this clone: Its antigen is still unknown.

There were likely unrecorded immune exposures, though donors were nominally healthy when sampled. The germline V gene has CDR1 MNHNY and CDR2 SVGAGI (reference sequence). The CDR3 is 13 residues long. Trimming removed 8 bases from V and 2 bases from J, with 13 bases in between. Points from the study as a whole: Cytomegalovirus status, reportedly, was diagnosed with high specificity and sensitivity by the classifier. Researchers left out some V segments, among them TRBV6-2 and TRBV6-3, as indistinguishable.

A multiplex PCR was run with 60 Vbeta primers and 13 Jbeta primers. The table came from immunoSEQ multiplex PCR; TCRdb's copy has only in-frame clones and leaves some out. The repertoire includes some 90,000 clones, 60% to 75% of them detected once, and less than 15% sits in the top ten. This chain joins TRBV6-6 and TRBJ2-7; tentative D call: TRBD1 (5 bases). The clonotype originates from a woman between 65 and 79 years old in good health and CMV-seropositive. The sequencing input was PBMCs. CDR3 in amino acids: CASRESRAYEQYF. DNA of the CDR3: TGTGCCAGCCGAGAAAGCAGGGCCTACGAGCAGTACTTC.